What follows describes a single TCR beta chain. Patients from Seattle were sampled longitudinally, starting during active infection. This sample is part of a study of blood T cell repertoires in COVID-19. About the research overall: Donors in the United States, Italy and Spain gave samples during acute or convalescent COVID-19.

This CDR3 region has 15 residues. Looked up from germline, CDR1 is MNHEY and CDR2 is SVGAGI. V lost 0 bases to trimming and J lost 7 bases, with 12 bases between them. Authors' methods: It was from reference gene primer amplification that nucleated cell counts were estimated. The repertoire was sequenced with immunoSEQ multiplex PCR; TCRdb's copy has only in-frame clones and lacks some. V, J and clone size are those of that table, while D and trimming were read from the DNA. The repertoire has under 200,000 clones, around 87% of them found once; the top ten carry 2.5% to 3%. The source material was peripheral blood. The V call is TRBV6-5, the J call TRBJ1-4; D gene uncertain. The clonotype originates from a woman of 80 years or more with COVID-19, enrolled during active disease. CDR3 in DNA: TGTGCCAGCAGTTACTCGAGGCGTCATGGTGAAAAACTGTTTTTT. Translated: CASSYSRRHGEKLFF.